The 22 T cell receptor beta chains listed next were all sequenced from one sample in a study of spatial heterogeneity in lung cancer. These receptors are not linked to any known antigen. Specified time point: sample taken at primary tumor resection. TCRdb ran MiXCR on the 5' RACE reads and lists one entry per CDR3 protein. Of about 16,000 distinct CDR3 sequences in the sample, roughly 7% were seen once. Findings of the study overall: Intratumoral expanded alpha and beta TCR counts were found to track tumor mutation counts.

The material sequenced was lung tumor tissue, taken at surgery. The receptor set was obtained from a female donor with early-stage non-small cell lung cancer.

This clonotype was observed at least ten times. This beta chain is off target for a library built for alpha chains, so its abundance means little. The CDR3 here is CASSFGGWAEAFF. In DNA form, the CDR3 reads TGTGCCAGCAGCTTTGGAGGGTGGGCTGAAGCTTTCTTT. This rearrangement joins TRBV7-2 to TRBJ1-1; unclear D gene. There are 13 residues in the CDR3. Trimming removed 3 bases at V and 6 bases at J, with 11 bases between. Germline V gene lookup returns CDR1 SGHTA and CDR2 FQGNSA. Using reference TRBV7-2 and TRBJ1-1 for the parts outside the CDR3, the full variable domain is GAGVSQSPSNKVTEKGKDVELRCDPISGHTALYWYRQSLGQGLEFLIYFQGNSAPDKSGLPSDRFSAERTGGSVSTLTIQRTQQEDSAVYLCASSFGGWAEAFFGQGTRLTVV.

This clonotype was observed many times. This beta chain is an unintended read in a library built for alpha chains; its size means little. V gene TRBV7-2 combines with J gene TRBJ2-7; 10 bases fit TRBD1. The CDR3 is made up of 15 amino acids. Germline trimming cut 5 bases from V and 3 bases from J; bases unmatched to any gene: 7. Germline CDR1 SGHTA, CDR2 FQGNSA. CDR3 sequence reads: CASSTRTGGGYEQYF. CDR3 sequence (DNA): TGTGCCAGCAGCACCCGGACAGGGGGTGGCTACGAGCAGTACTTC.

With respect to this clonotype: Mismatch with germline at one junction end may stem from a read error. This beta chain is a stray sequence in a library constructed for alpha chains; its clone size is not meaningful. The chain employs TRBV7-9 and TRBJ2-5, with 8 bases fitting TRBD1. The germline V gene encodes CDR1 SEHNR and CDR2 FQNEAQ (reference sequence). The CDR3 is 16 amino acids. CDR3 residues: CVSSLVTTGEKETQYF. The CDR3 bases are TGTGTCAGCAGCTTAGTAACGACAGGGGAAAAAGAGACCCAGTACTTC.

This clonotype was recorded at least ten times. This beta chain lies outside the target of a library built for alpha chains; its clone size means little. This CDR3 is CASSQGLTSSEQYF. In DNA, the CDR3 is TGTGCCAGCAGCCAAGGCCTTACTAGCAGCGAGCAGTACTTC. This chain joins TRBV3-1 and TRBJ2-7; D is perhaps TRBD2 (6 bases). Trimming took off 1 base at V and 6 bases at J, with 13 bases between the two ends. Looked up from germline, CDR1 is LGHDT and CDR2 is YNNKEL (reference sequence). CDR3 length: 14 residues.

Many counts were recorded for this clonotype. This beta chain appears as a stray read in a library generated for alpha chains; its size is not informative. The chain is built from TRBV20-1 and TRBJ1-2, with 7 bases matching TRBD1. Germline CDR1 DFQATT, CDR2 SNEGSKA (reference sequence). The V segment lost 4 bases and the J segment 8 bases; nucleotides outside the gene matches: 4. This CDR3 has 11 amino acids. The CDR3 DNA is TGCAGTGCTACTACAGGGGTCGGCTACACCTTC. This gives the protein CSATTGVGYTF.

This clonotype was counted at least ten times. A library made for alpha chains picked up this beta chain off target, so its size means little. V is TRBV10-3 and J is TRBJ2-1, with D possibly TRBD2 on 5 matching bases. Looked up from germline, CDR1 is ENHRY and CDR2 is SYGVKD. V was cut by 3 bases and J by 7 bases, with 10 bases left in between. This CDR3 spans 13 amino acids. CDR3 loop: CAISDPGGNEQFF. Here the CDR3 DNA reads TGTGCCATCAGTGACCCAGGAGGTAATGAGCAGTTCTTC.

This clonotype occurred many times. This beta chain is a stray read from a library made for alpha chains; its abundance is not meaningful. The chain carries TRBV24-1 and TRBJ1-2; D unclear. V dropped 4 bases and J dropped 0 bases, with 8 bases sitting between them. CDR3 length: 14 residues. Germline CDR1 is KGHDR and CDR2 is SFDVKD. In DNA form, the CDR3 reads TGTGCCACCAGTGAAACGGGAGCTAACTATGGCTACACCTTC. Its protein is CATSETGANYGYTF.

This clonotype is classed as medium-sized (0.01 to 0.1%). This beta chain was picked up by a library intended for alpha chains and is off target, so its count carries little meaning. The V gene is TRBV5-1, the J gene TRBJ2-1, with a weak D call TRBD1 (7 bases). Germline V CDR1 and CDR2: SGHRS, YFSETQ. Deletions cut 0 bases from V and 6 bases from J, with 10 bases between. This CDR3 has 14 residues. The CDR3 reads CASSLGQGGNEQFF. The CDR3 region has the DNA TGCGCCAGCAGCTTGGGGCAGGGGGGCAATGAGCAGTTCTTC.

A few counts support this clonotype. Since it is a stray read in a library aimed at alpha chains, this beta chain has a size that is not meaningful. The chain is built from TRBV27 and TRBJ2-2; TRBD2 matches at 10 bases. Germline V gene data show CDR1 as MNHEY and CDR2 as SMNVEV (reference sequence). CDR3 size: 16 residues. The V gene end was trimmed by 6 bases and the J gene end by 0 bases; junction bases not matched to a gene: 4. The CDR3 protein is CASRPLAGSNTGELFF. CDR3 in DNA: TGTGCCAGCAGACCACTAGCGGGGTCGAACACCGGGGAGCTGTTTTTT.

Concerning this clonotype itself: Within a library made for alpha chains, this beta chain is off target, and its count is uninformative. The chain is built from TRBV28 and TRBJ1-1, with D unresolved. Trimming took off 6 bases at V and 6 bases at J, with 8 bases between the two ends. This CDR3 spans 11 amino acids. CDR1 and CDR2 from the germline V gene are MDHEN and SYDVKM. The CDR3 here is CASRGKPEAFF. The CDR3 DNA follows: TGTGCCAGCAGGGGTAAACCTGAAGCTTTCTTT. Full variable domain (outside the CDR3, taken from reference TRBV28 and TRBJ1-1): DVKVTQSSRYLVKRTGEKVFLECVQDMDHENMFWYRQDPGLGLRLIYFSYDVKMKEKGDIPEGYSVSREKKERFSLILESASTNQTSMYLCASRGKPEAFFGQGTRLTVV.

In this sample, this clonotype turned up many times. This beta chain was picked up by a library intended for alpha chains and is off target, so its count carries little meaning. V is TRBV27 and J is TRBJ2-2, with D maybe TRBD1 (5 bases). Germline V gene lookup returns CDR1 MNHEY and CDR2 SMNVEV (reference sequence). This CDR3 has 15 amino acids. V lost 0 bases and J lost 6, with 11 bases in between. CDR3 in DNA: TGTGCCAGCAGTTTATCGTGGGCAGGGTCCGGGGAGCTGTTTTTT. Translation gives CASSLSWAGSGELFF.

This clonotype came up many times. This beta chain slipped into a library made for alpha chains as a stray read, so its size is not meaningful. The J gene is TRBJ2-7, the V gene TRBV20-1; TRBD1 matches at 7 bases. Unmatched junction bases numbered 10, after V lost 1 base and J lost 7 bases. The germline V gene has CDR1 DFQATT and CDR2 SNEGSKA (reference sequence). This CDR3 has 14 residues. The CDR3 DNA follows: TGCAGTGCTAGAGGACAGGGCCCCGAGGGGGAGCAGTACTTC. It translates to CSARGQGPEGEQYF.

By its share, this clonotype is medium-sized (0.01 to 0.1%). Being off target in a library aimed at alpha chains, this beta chain has a size of little meaning. The CDR3 DNA follows: TGTGCCAGCAGCCCGACTAGCGGGAAAAACATTCAGTACTTC. Amino acid sequence: CASSPTSGKNIQYF. The chain couples TRBV3-1 to TRBJ2-4; 10 bases line up with TRBD2. The CDR3 spans 14 residues. The ends lost 4 bases at V and 4 bases at J; junction bases unmatched: 1. Per germline, CDR1 LGHDT and CDR2 YNNKEL (reference sequence).

This clonotype was counted many times. Because this beta chain is a stray read in a library intended to capture alpha chains, its abundance should not be given much weight. The chain employs TRBV12-3 or TRBV12-4 and TRBJ2-2; TRBD1 matches at 7 bases. The CDR3 has 14 residues. V lost 7 bases to trimming and J lost 0 bases; unmatched junction nucleotides: 2. CDR3 coding DNA: TGTGCCAGCACAGACAGGGCGAACACCGGGGAGCTGTTTTTT. It is translated as CASTDRANTGELFF.

At least ten counts were recorded for this clonotype. Since the library was made to target alpha chains, this beta chain is a stray read and its abundance is not meaningful. The chain employs TRBV20-1 and TRBJ1-1, with 8 bases fitting TRBD1. V was pared by 6 bases and J by 7 bases, with 10 bases of the junction left unmatched. In germline, CDR1 is DFQATT, CDR2 SNEGSKA (reference sequence). This CDR3 has 13 residues. DNA for the CDR3: TGCAGTGCAGCCGGGACAGGACACTTTGAAGCTTTCTTT. It specifies CSAAGTGHFEAFF.

This clonotype was counted at least ten times. The library was prepared for alpha chains; this beta chain is a stray read, so its frequency means little. The chain couples TRBV4-1 to TRBJ2-1; no firm D call. Looked up from germline, CDR1 is MGHRA and CDR2 is YSYEKL. The CDR3 has 12 residues. The V gene lost 4 bases and the J gene lost 10 bases, with 11 bases spanning the gap. The CDR3 sequence is CASSRSIGEQFF. CDR3 DNA: TGCGCCAGCAGCCGTTCGATCGGGGAGCAGTTCTTC.

Points on this clonotype: A library prepared for alpha chains yielded this beta chain as an off-target read; its size is of little meaning. J is TRBJ2-7 and V is TRBV6-2 or TRBV6-3, with TRBD1 matching 7 bases. V trimming: 2 bases; J trimming: 5 bases; junction bases outside the gene matches: 9. CDR1 and CDR2 from the germline V gene are MNHEY and SVGEGT. There are 15 residues in the CDR3. This CDR3 reads CASSYPVDRAHEQYF. The CDR3, as DNA: TGTGCCAGCAGTTACCCCGTCGACAGGGCCCACGAGCAGTACTTC.

This clonotype occurred many times. Within a library made for alpha chains, this beta chain is off target, and its count is uninformative. The J gene is TRBJ2-1, the V gene TRBV14; TRBD2 agrees at 11 bases. Germline values: CDR1 SGHDN, CDR2 FVKESK. The CDR3 is 16 residues long. J gave up 6 bases and V 2 bases, and 6 bases lay outside the gene matches. In DNA, the CDR3 is TGTGCCAGCAGCCAAAATAGCGGGGGGGCCTCCAATGAGCAGTTCTTC. It translates to CASSQNSGGASNEQFF.

This clonotype was observed many times. Being off target in a library aimed at alpha chains, this beta chain has a size of little meaning. The J gene is TRBJ1-3, the V gene TRBV10-3, with D unclear. The CDR3 spans 16 residues. The V end was cut by 0 bases, the J end by 2 bases, with 11 bases between. Germline V lookup: CDR1 ENHRY, CDR2 SYGVKD. CDR3: CAISESRGLAGNTIYF. In DNA form, the CDR3 reads TGTGCCATCAGTGAGTCCCGCGGCTTGGCTGGAAACACCATATATTTT.

Turning to this clonotype: Being off target in a library aimed at alpha chains, this beta chain has a size of little meaning. This rearrangement joins TRBV27 to TRBJ2-7, with D possibly TRBD1 on 5 matching bases. The V end was cut by 4 bases, the J end by 0 bases, with 13 bases between. The V gene's germline CDR1 is MNHEY and CDR2 SMNVEV (reference sequence). This CDR3 comprises 15 residues. The CDR3 here is CASSWSGHFSYEQYF. CDR3 sequence (DNA): TGTGCCAGCAGTTGGTCCGGACACTTCTCCTACGAGCAGTACTTC.

There are many counts of this clonotype. In a library made to pick up alpha chains, this beta chain is a stray read with a size that means little. The chain uses TRBV7-9 and TRBJ2-7; 7 positions agree with TRBD1. Germline V lookup: CDR1 SEHNR, CDR2 FQNEAQ (reference sequence). V was clipped by 5 bases and J by 3 bases; unmatched bases: 7. The CDR3 is 14 amino acids. This CDR3 reads CASSRPAGGYEQYF. The CDR3 region has the DNA TGTGCCAGCAGCCGCCCAGCAGGGGGCTACGAGCAGTACTTC.

This clonotype has a count of ten or more. Within a library made for alpha chains, this beta chain is off target, and its count is uninformative. This chain joins TRBV5-1 and TRBJ2-3, with 7 bases that match TRBD2. The trim removed 0 bases at V and 0 bases at J, leaving 10 bases unmatched. Per germline, CDR1 SGHRS and CDR2 YFSETQ. The CDR3 runs to 18 residues. CDR3 nucleotides: TGCGCCAGCAGCTTGGGTACCTCTCTAGCGGAGAGCACAGATACGCAGTATTTT. It codes for CASSLGTSLAESTDTQYF.